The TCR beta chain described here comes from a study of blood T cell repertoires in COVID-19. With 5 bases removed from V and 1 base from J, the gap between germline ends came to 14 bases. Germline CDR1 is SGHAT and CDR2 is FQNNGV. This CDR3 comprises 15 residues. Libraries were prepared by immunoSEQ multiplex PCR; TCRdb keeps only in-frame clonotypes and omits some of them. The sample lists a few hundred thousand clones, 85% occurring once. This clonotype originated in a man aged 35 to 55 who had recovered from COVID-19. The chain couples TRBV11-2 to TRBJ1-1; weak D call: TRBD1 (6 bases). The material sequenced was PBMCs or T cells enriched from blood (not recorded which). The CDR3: CASSITGPPNTEAFF. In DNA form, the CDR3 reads TGTGCCAGCAGCATAACAGGGCCCCCGAACACTGAAGCTTTCTTT.